This TCR beta chain originates from a study of technical replicates of blood from a handful of donors. Sequencing was performed with immunoSEQ multiplex PCR; in TCRdb, only in-frame clones are kept and a portion is missing. The sample contains approximately 75,000 clones, 80% to 95% of which appear only once. This CDR3 is built from 15 residues. From germline, CDR1 is LNHDA and CDR2 SQIVND (reference sequence). V was clipped by 6 bases and J by 1 base; unmatched bases: 7. The rearrangement links TRBV19 to TRBJ1-1, with 8 nucleotides matching TRBD1. Material: T cells isolated from PBMCs. The TCR sequence derives from a human donor in good health. The CDR3 DNA is TGTGCCAGTAGCATATCGACAGGGGCGAACACTGAAGCTTTCTTT. Amino acids: CASSISTGANTEAFF.